The 6 T cell receptor beta chains presented below share a single source sample, sequenced in a study of technical replicates of blood from a handful of donors. The table came from immunoSEQ multiplex PCR; TCRdb's copy has only in-frame clones and leaves some out. Among fewer than 15,000 clones, just under 95% were seen once, and the ten largest hold roughly 7.1%. Sequenced input: PBMCs. These receptors all stem from a human donor in good health.

This clone was seen a few times. The V call is TRBV19, the J call TRBJ1-2; the D gene is possibly TRBD1 (6 bases). The length of the CDR3 is 13 residues. V gave up 6 bases and J gave up 4 bases, with 12 bases separating them. Germline CDR1 LNHDA, CDR2 SQIVND (reference sequence). The chain's CDR3 is CASRNRELYGYTF. In DNA, the CDR3 is TGTGCCAGTAGGAACAGGGAACTCTATGGCTACACCTTC.

V gene TRBV30 combines with J gene TRBJ2-7; no clear D gene. Deletions cut 5 bases from V and 3 bases from J, with 11 bases between. The CDR3 is 12 amino acids. From germline, CDR1 is GTSNPN and CDR2 SVGIG (reference sequence). The CDR3 sequence is CAWAEIDYEQYF. CDR3 nucleotides: TGTGCCTGGGCGGAGATTGACTACGAGCAGTACTTC.

The CDR3 is CASSSGTSGRRTDTQYF. The CDR3 nucleotides read TGTGCCAGCAGCTCTGGGACTAGCGGGAGGAGGACAGATACGCAGTATTTT. This sequence joins TRBV11-3 and TRBJ2-3; TRBD2 matches 15 bases. From germline, CDR1 is SGHNT and CDR2 YENEEA. Germline trimming cut 4 bases from V and 3 bases from J; bases unmatched to any gene: 5. The CDR3 spans 17 residues.

This sequence joins TRBV5-1 and TRBJ2-3, with 10 bases fitting TRBD2. Looked up from germline, CDR1 is SGHRS and CDR2 is YFSETQ. There are 16 residues in the CDR3. J gave up 1 base and V 0 bases, and 2 bases lay outside the gene matches. The CDR3 DNA sequence: TGCGCCAGCAGCTTGGCCGGGACTAGCGGCACAGATACGCAGTATTTT. This gives the protein CASSLAGTSGTDTQYF.

V usage is TRBV5-1 and J usage is TRBJ2-7; 9 nucleotides match TRBD1. V lost 4 bases to trimming and J lost 2 bases; unmatched junction nucleotides: 7. The CDR3 loop spans 15 amino acids. Germline V CDR1 and CDR2: SGHRS, YFSETQ. The CDR3 spells CASSPRTGETYEQYF. The DNA of the CDR3 is TGCGCCAGCAGCCCAAGGACAGGGGAGACCTACGAGCAGTACTTC.

The chain has TRBV15 and TRBJ2-7; 8 bases align to TRBD2. Per germline, CDR1 LNHNV and CDR2 YYDKDF (reference sequence). Trimming cost V 0 bases and J 3 bases; bases outside gene matches: 7. The CDR3 runs to 16 residues. CDR3 in DNA: TGTGCCACCAGCAGAGATCGGGGGGGCGGTAGCTACGAGCAGTACTTC. Translation gives CATSRDRGGGSYEQYF.